This T cell receptor beta chain was profiled in a study of cytomegalovirus exposure and HLA in healthy donors. With respect to this clone: Its antigen is not identified.

Vbeta (60) and Jbeta (13) primers were used in the PCR. The repertoire was sequenced with immunoSEQ multiplex PCR; TCRdb's copy has only in-frame clones and lacks some. This table holds around 90,000 clones, roughly 83% found once. Findings of the study overall: Rare TCR sequences dominated, though some public TCRs recurred in many donors. The study designated roughly 160 TCR beta chains cytomegalovirus-associated.

This CDR3 has 15 residues. Trimming pared 3 bases from V and 3 bases from J, leaving 14 bases between. CDR1 and CDR2 (germline): SEHNR, FQNEAQ (reference sequence). The chain carries TRBV7-9 and TRBJ1-2; D gene ambiguous. The clonotype comes from a male donor in good health and CMV-seropositive. The sample comprised PBMCs. The CDR3: CASSLGQDPHYGYTF. The CDR3 nucleotides read TGTGCCAGCAGCTTGGGCCAAGACCCACACTATGGCTACACCTTC.